This section outlines one TCR beta chain sequence together with its context. Those enrolled, adults aged 18 to 89 years, came from roughly 22 US areas. These data are taken from a study of blood T cell repertoires in COVID-19. Study-level information: Sites across the United States, Italy and Spain contributed samples from acute and convalescent COVID-19. Sources were T cells, B-cell-depleted T cells, or PBMCs; the material itself was cDNA or gDNA.

Authors' data handling: Reference gene primer amplification gave nucleated cell count estimates. Some clones are missing from TCRdb's copy, which holds only in-frame ones; the method was immunoSEQ multiplex PCR. The V and J calls and clone size were taken over from that table, and D and trimming were inferred from the DNA. The sample consists of approximately 240,000 clones, approximately 92% of them appearing once. The origin of this receptor is a woman in her late teens or twenties in a cohort exposed to, infected with or recovered from COVID-19 (not recorded which). The specimen was PBMCs or T cells enriched from blood (not recorded which).

In DNA form, the CDR3 reads TGTGCCAGCAGTGTGCCCCAGGGGACTACCCTCTACGAGCAGTACTTC. Its protein product is CASSVPQGTTLYEQYF. This rearrangement joins TRBV2 to TRBJ2-7; D is perhaps TRBD2 (7 bases). Trimming cost V 4 bases and J 3 bases, with 19 bases left between them. Germline lookup yields CDR1 SNHLY and CDR2 FYNNEI. The CDR3 runs 16 residues. The full variable domain, with the rest looked up from reference TRBV2 and TRBJ2-7, is EPEVTQTPSHQVTQMGQEVILRCVPISNHLYFYWYRQILGQKVEFLVSFYNNEISEKSEIFDDQFSVERPDGSNFTLKIRSTKLEDSAMYFCASSVPQGTTLYEQYFGPGTRLTVT.